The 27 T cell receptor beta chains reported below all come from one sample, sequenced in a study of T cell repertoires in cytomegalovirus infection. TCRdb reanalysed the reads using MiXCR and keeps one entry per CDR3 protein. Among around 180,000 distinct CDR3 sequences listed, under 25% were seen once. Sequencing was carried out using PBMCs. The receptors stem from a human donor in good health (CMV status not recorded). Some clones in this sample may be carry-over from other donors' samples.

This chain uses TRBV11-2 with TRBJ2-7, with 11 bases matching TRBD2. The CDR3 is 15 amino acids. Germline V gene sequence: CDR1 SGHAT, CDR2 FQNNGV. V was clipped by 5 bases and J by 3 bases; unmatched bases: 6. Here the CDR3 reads CASSPTSGGGYEQYF. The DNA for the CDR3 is TGTGCCAGCAGCCCAACTAGCGGGGGTGGCTACGAGCAGTACTTC.

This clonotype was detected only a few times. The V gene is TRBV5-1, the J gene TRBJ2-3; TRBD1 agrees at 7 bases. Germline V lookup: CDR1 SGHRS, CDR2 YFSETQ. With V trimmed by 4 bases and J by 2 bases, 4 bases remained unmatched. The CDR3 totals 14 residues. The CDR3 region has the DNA TGCGCCAGCAGCACGGGACAGTTCACAGATACGCAGTATTTT. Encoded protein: CASSTGQFTDTQYF.

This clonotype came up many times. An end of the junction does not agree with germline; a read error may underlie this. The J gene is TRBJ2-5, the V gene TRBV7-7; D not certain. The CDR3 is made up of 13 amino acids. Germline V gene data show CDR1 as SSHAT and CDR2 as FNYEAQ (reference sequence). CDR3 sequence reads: CASSEQTQETQYF. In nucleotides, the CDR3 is TGTGCTAGCAGCGAACAGACCCAAGAGACCCAGTACTTC.

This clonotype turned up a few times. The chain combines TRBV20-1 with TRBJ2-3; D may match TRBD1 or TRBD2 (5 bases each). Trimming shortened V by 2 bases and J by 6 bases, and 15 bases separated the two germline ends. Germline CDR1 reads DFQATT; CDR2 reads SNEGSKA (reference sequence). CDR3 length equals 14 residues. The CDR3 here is CSARRDGAHDTQYF. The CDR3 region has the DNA TGCAGTGCTAGACGTGACGGGGCCCACGATACGCAGTATTTT.

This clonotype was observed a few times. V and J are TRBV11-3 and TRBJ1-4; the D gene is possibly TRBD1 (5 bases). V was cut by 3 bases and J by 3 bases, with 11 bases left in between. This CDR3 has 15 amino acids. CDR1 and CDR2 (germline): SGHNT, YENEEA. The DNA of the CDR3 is TGTGCCAGCAGCTTCGACAGCGCTCCTAATGAAAAACTGTTTTTT. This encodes CASSFDSAPNEKLFF.

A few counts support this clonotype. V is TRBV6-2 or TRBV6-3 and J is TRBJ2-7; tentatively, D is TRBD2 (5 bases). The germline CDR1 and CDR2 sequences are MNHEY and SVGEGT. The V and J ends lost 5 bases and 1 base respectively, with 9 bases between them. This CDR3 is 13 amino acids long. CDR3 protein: CASSLSGSYEQYF. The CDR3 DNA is TGTGCCAGCAGTCTCAGCGGATCCTACGAGCAGTACTTC.

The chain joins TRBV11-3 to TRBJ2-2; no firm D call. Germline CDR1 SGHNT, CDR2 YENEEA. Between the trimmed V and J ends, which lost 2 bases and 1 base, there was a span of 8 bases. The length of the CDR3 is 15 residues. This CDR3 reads CASSLRSLNTGELFF. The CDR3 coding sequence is TGTGCCAGCAGCTTAAGGTCGTTGAACACCGGGGAGCTGTTTTTT. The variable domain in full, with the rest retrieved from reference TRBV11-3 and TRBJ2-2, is EAGVVQSPRYKIIEKKQPVAFWCNPISGHNTLYWYLQNLGQGPELLIRYENEEAVDDSQLPKDRFSAERLKGVDSTLKIQPAELGDSAVYLCASSLRSLNTGELFFGEGSRLTVL.

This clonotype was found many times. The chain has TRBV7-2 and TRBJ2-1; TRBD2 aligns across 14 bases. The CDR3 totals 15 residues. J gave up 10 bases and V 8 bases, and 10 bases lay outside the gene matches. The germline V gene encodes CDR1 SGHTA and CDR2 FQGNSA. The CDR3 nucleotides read TGTGCCAGCTTACCCGGGGGACTAGCGGGAGTCGAGCAGTTCTTC. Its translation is CASLPGGLAGVEQFF.

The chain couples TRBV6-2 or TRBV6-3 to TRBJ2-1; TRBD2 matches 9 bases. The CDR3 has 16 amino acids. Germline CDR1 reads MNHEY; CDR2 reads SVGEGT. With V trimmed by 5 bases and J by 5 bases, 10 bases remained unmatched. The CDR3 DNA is TGTGCCAGCAGTGGACTCCTGCGGGAGGGCGACAATGAGCAGTTCTTC. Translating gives CASSGLLREGDNEQFF.

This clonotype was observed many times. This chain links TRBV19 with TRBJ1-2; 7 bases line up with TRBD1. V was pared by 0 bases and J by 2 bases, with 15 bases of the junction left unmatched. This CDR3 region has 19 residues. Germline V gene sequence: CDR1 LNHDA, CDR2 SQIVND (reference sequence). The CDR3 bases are TGTGCCAGTAGTATAGATCGGCTCGGCGACAGGGACAAGAACTATGGCTACACCTTC. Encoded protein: CASSIDRLGDRDKNYGYTF.

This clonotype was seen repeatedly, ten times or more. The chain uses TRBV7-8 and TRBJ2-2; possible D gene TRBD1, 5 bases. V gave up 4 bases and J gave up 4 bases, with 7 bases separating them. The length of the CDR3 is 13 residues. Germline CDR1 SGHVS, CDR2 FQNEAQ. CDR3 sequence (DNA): TGTGCCAGCAGCTCCAGGGTCACCGGGGAGCTGTTTTTT. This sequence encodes CASSSRVTGELFF.

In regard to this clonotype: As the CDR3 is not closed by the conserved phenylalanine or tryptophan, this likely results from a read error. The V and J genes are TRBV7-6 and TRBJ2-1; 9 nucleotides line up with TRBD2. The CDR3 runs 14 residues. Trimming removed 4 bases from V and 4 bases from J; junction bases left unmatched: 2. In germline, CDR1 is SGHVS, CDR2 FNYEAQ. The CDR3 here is CASSSGLAYNEQFL. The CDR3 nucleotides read TGTGCCAGCAGCTCGGGACTAGCTTACAATGAGCAGTTCTTA.

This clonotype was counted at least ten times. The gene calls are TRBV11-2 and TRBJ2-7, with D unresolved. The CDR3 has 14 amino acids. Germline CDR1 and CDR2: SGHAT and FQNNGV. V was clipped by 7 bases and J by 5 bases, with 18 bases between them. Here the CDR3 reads CASTYEGGRHEQYF. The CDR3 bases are TGTGCCAGCACCTACGAAGGCGGCCGGCACGAGCAGTACTTC. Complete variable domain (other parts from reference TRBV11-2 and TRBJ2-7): EAGVAQSPRYKIIEKRQSVAFWCNPISGHATLYWYQQILGQGPKLLIQFQNNGVVDDSQLPKDRFSAERLKGVDSTLKIQPAKLEDSAVYLCASTYEGGRHEQYFGPGTRLTVT.

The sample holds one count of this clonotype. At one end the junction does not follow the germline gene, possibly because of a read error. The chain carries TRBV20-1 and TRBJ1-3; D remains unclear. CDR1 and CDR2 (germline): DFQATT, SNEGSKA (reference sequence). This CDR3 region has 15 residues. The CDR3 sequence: CSARHSGIPGTTIYF. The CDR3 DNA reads TGCAGTGCGAGACACAGCGGGATTCCTGGAACCACCATATATTTT.

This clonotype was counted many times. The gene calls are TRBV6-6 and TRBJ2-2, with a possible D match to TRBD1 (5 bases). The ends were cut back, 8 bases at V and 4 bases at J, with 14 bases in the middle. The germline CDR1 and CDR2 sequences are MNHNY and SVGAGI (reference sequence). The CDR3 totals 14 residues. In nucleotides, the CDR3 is TGTGCCAGCGATTCCACTCAGGGCACCGGGGAGCTGTTTTTT. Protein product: CASDSTQGTGELFF.

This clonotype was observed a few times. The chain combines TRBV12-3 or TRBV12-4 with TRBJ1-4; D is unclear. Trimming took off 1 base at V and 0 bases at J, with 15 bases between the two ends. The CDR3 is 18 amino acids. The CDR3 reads CASSLVWSQTATNEKLFF. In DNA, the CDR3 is TGTGCCAGCAGTTTAGTATGGTCTCAGACTGCAACTAATGAAAAACTGTTTTTT.

For the CDR3, the DNA is TGTGCCAGCAGTGTCCAGGGGCAGTTCTTC. It yields the protein CASSVQGQFF. The rearrangement uses TRBV6-4 and TRBJ2-1, with TRBD1 as a possible D gene (5 bases). The CDR3 consists of 10 residues. The V gene lost 4 bases and the J gene lost 12 bases, with 7 bases spanning the gap. The V gene's germline CDR1 is MRHNA and CDR2 SNTAGT.

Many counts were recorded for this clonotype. The CDR3 loop is CASSPKRGTSRNEQFF. The CDR3 DNA is TGTGCCAGCAGCCCAAAGAGGGGGACTAGCCGCAATGAGCAGTTCTTC. V usage is TRBV7-2 and J usage is TRBJ2-1; TRBD2 matches 9 bases. In germline, CDR1 is SGHTA, CDR2 FQGNSA. CDR3 length: 16 residues. V lost 5 bases and J lost 6; bases outside the gene matches: 11.

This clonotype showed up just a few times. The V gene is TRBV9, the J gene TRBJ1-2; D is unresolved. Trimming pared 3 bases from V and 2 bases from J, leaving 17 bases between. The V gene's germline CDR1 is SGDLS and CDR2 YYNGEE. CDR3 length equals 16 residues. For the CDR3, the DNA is TGTGCCAGCAGCGACGGAGTGGGGAGATGGAACTATGGCTACACCTTC. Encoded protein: CASSDGVGRWNYGYTF. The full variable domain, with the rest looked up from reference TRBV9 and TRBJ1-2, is DSGVTQTPKHLITATGQRVTLRCSPRSGDLSVYWYQQSLDQGLQFLIQYYNGEERAKGNILERFSAQQFPDLHSELNLSSLELGDSALYFCASSDGVGRWNYGYTFGSGTRLTVV.

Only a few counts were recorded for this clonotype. The CDR3 protein is CASSTGLAVYNEQFF. The DNA for the CDR3 is TGTGCCAGTAGTACCGGACTAGCGGTATACAATGAGCAGTTCTTC. The chain employs TRBV19 and TRBJ2-1; 10 bases fit TRBD2. Germline V gene data show CDR1 as LNHDA and CDR2 as SQIVND (reference sequence). Trimming at V came to 4 bases and at J to 4 bases, leaving 4 bases not matched to a gene. The CDR3 runs to 15 residues.

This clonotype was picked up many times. CDR3 nucleotide sequence: TGTGCCAGCAGCTTAGAACGGGGTAGGAGCAATCAGCCCCAGCATTTT. It codes for CASSLERGRSNQPQHF. This rearrangement joins TRBV7-2 to TRBJ1-5; D ambiguous. The CDR3 is 16 residues long. Trimming took 1 base from V and 1 from J, leaving 11 bases between them. Germline values: CDR1 SGHTA, CDR2 FQGNSA.

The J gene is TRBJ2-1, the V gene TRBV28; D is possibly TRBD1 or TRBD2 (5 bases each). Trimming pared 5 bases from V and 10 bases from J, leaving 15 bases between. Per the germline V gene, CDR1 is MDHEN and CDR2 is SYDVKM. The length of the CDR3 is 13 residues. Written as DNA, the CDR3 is TGTGCCAGCAGTCCCGGGACCTGGCGGGAGCAGTTCTTC. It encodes CASSPGTWREQFF. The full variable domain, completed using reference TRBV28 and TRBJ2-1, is DVKVTQSSRYLVKRTGEKVFLECVQDMDHENMFWYRQDPGLGLRLIYFSYDVKMKEKGDIPEGYSVSREKKERFSLILESASTNQTSMYLCASSPGTWREQFFGPGTRLTVL.

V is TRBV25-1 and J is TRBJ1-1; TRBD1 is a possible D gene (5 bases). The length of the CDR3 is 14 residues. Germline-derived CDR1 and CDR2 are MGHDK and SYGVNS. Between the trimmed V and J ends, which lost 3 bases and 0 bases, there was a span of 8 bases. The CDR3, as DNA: TGTGCCAGCAGTGATCGGGGACTGAACACTGAAGCTTTCTTT. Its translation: CASSDRGLNTEAFF.

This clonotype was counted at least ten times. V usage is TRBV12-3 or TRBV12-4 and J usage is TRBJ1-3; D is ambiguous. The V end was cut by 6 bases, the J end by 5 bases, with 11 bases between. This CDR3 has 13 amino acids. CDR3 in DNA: TGTGCCAGCAGCCTCGCTGTAAGAAACACCATATATTTT. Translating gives CASSLAVRNTIYF.

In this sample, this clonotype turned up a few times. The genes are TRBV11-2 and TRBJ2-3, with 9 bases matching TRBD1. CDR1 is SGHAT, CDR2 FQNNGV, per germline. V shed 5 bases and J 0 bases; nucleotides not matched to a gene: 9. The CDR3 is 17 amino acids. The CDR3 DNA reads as TGTGCCAGCAGCACCCGGGACAGGGAAACTAGCACAGATACGCAGTATTTT. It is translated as CASSTRDRETSTDTQYF.

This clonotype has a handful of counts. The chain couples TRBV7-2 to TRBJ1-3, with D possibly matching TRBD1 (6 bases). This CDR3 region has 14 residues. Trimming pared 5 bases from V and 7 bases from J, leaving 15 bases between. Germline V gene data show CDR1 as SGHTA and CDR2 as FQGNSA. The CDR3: CASSLQGGRNTIYF. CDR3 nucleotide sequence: TGTGCCAGCAGCCTACAGGGAGGGCGGAACACCATATATTTT.

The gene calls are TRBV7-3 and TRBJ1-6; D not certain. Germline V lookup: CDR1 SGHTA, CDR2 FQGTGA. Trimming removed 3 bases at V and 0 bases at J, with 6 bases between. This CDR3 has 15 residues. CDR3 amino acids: CASSLGSSYNSPLHF. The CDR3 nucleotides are TGTGCCAGCAGCTTGGGGAGCTCCTATAATTCACCCCTCCACTTT.